Shown below are 20 T cell receptor beta chains from a single sample sequenced in a study of response to subunit inactivated influenza vaccine. TCRdb independently ran MiXCR on the RT-PCR reads; one entry per CDR3 protein. Of fewer than 700,000 distinct CDR3 sequences detected, approximately 12% appear once; the ten largest clones hold about 12%. The sample here was PBMCs from blood, taken more than 35 days after vaccination. Receptors originate from a man aged 45-65 years who received an inactivated influenza vaccine.

The rearrangement uses TRBV4-2 and TRBJ1-3, with TRBD1 identical over 9 bases. Looked up from germline, CDR1 is LGHNA and CDR2 is YNFKEQ. Germline trimming cut 3 bases from V and 0 bases from J; bases unmatched to any gene: 3. This CDR3 is 16 amino acids long. The CDR3 spells CASSHGQGLSGNTIYF. The CDR3 coding sequence is TGTGCCAGCAGCCATGGACAGGGGCTCTCTGGAAACACCATATATTTT.

This clonotype was picked up a small number of times. This chain links TRBV5-1 with TRBJ2-1; D ambiguous. This CDR3 contains 11 residues. Germline V gene data show CDR1 as SGHRS and CDR2 as YFSETQ. V shed 0 bases and J shed 11 bases, with 6 bases lying between them. The CDR3 sequence is CASSLGLQQFF. CDR3 DNA: TGCGCCAGCAGCTTGGGGCTACAGCAGTTCTTC.

The sample holds a few counts of this clonotype. The chain employs TRBV24-1 and TRBJ2-1; 9 bases match TRBD1. In germline, CDR1 is KGHDR, CDR2 SFDVKD. The CDR3 totals 15 residues. The J segment lost 6 bases and the V segment lost 9 bases, leaving 11 bases of the junction unmatched. The CDR3 DNA reads as TGTGCCACCGGGGGGGGACAGGGTCTATTCAATGAGCAGTTCTTC. This sequence encodes CATGGGQGLFNEQFF.

This clonotype has ten or more counts. V gene TRBV5-1 combines with J gene TRBJ2-4; TRBD2 is a possible D gene (6 bases). V was cut by 0 bases and J by 8 bases, with 9 bases left in between. CDR1 is SGHRS, CDR2 YFSETQ, per germline. The CDR3 length is 13 residues. CDR3 coding DNA: TGCGCCAGCAGCTTGGTTAGGGAGGACATTCAGTACTTC. Translated, it gives CASSLVREDIQYF.

This clonotype was detected once. This chain connects TRBV4-2 to TRBJ2-3; D is unresolved. The CDR3 sequence is 15 residues long. V was shortened by 2 bases and J by 2 bases, with 11 bases between the two germline ends. Looked up from germline, CDR1 is LGHNA and CDR2 is YNFKEQ. The CDR3 nucleotides are TGTGCCAGCAGCCAACGCCGGACCCTCACAGATACGCAGTATTTT. It specifies CASSQRRTLTDTQYF.

This sequence joins TRBV3-1 and TRBJ1-1, with D perhaps TRBD1 (5 bases). V was clipped by 0 bases and J by 2 bases, with 22 bases between them. Germline V lookup: CDR1 LGHDT, CDR2 YNNKEL (reference sequence). The CDR3 spans 19 residues. The CDR3 nucleotides are TGTGCCAGCAGCCAAGATAAGGGACGGGCCTCAAGGGGCAACACTGAAGCTTTCTTT. Its protein is CASSQDKGRASRGNTEAFF.

The chain is built from TRBV6-6 and TRBJ2-1; 7 bases map to TRBD1. Germline V lookup: CDR1 MNHNY, CDR2 SVGAGI (reference sequence). This CDR3 has 13 amino acids. V lost 5 bases to trimming and J lost 6 bases; unmatched junction nucleotides: 4. The chain's CDR3 is CASSPTGVNEQFF. The CDR3 DNA reads TGTGCCAGCAGTCCCACAGGGGTCAATGAGCAGTTCTTC.

This chain connects TRBV9 to TRBJ2-2; TRBD2 is a possible D gene (5 bases). The CDR3 sequence is 14 residues long. Germline CDR1 is SGDLS and CDR2 is YYNGEE. V was trimmed by 0 bases and J by 6 bases, leaving 9 bases between them. The CDR3 region is CASSVAPGSGELFF. In nucleotides, the CDR3 is TGTGCCAGCAGCGTAGCTCCGGGGTCCGGGGAGCTGTTTTTT.

This chain joins TRBV2 and TRBJ2-1; D perhaps matches TRBD1 (5 bases). Trimming pared 6 bases from V and 7 bases from J, leaving 13 bases between. Germline CDR1 reads SNHLY; CDR2 reads FYNNEI. This CDR3 contains 13 residues. The CDR3 nucleotides read TGTGCCAGCAGGGGCCAGGGTCCGAATGAGCAGTTCTTC. It specifies CASRGQGPNEQFF. Using reference TRBV2 and TRBJ2-1 for the parts outside the CDR3, the full variable domain is EPEVTQTPSHQVTQMGQEVILRCVPISNHLYFYWYRQILGQKVEFLVSFYNNEISEKSEIFDDQFSVERPDGSNFTLKIRSTKLEDSAMYFCASRGQGPNEQFFGPGTRLTVL.

This clonotype was seen more than once but under ten times. V usage is TRBV5-1 and J usage is TRBJ2-5; TRBD1 is a possible D gene (6 bases). The CDR3 has 12 residues. V was shortened by 5 bases and J by 3 bases, with 8 bases between the two germline ends. Looked up from germline, CDR1 is SGHRS and CDR2 is YFSETQ. As DNA, the CDR3 is TGCGCCAGCAGGACAGGAGAAGAGACCCAGTACTTC. This gives the protein CASRTGEETQYF.

J is TRBJ2-5 and V is TRBV10-3; the match to TRBD1 covers 7 bases. Germline assignment: CDR1 ENHRY and CDR2 SYGVKD. Trimming removed 0 bases from V and 2 bases from J; junction bases left unmatched: 3. The CDR3 is 15 residues long. The CDR3 reads CAISESGRGQETQYF. CDR3 coding DNA: TGTGCCATCAGTGAGTCAGGCAGGGGGCAAGAGACCCAGTACTTC.

This clonotype was detected many times. V is TRBV5-1 and J is TRBJ2-3; D gene ambiguous. V shed 4 bases and J shed 1 base, with 16 bases lying between them. This CDR3 is 16 amino acids long. Germline CDR1 is SGHRS and CDR2 is YFSETQ. The CDR3 DNA reads as TGCGCCAGCAGCCCTGAAATTACGAAACGCACAGATACGCAGTATTTT. Amino acids: CASSPEITKRTDTQYF. The full variable domain, its missing parts supplied by reference TRBV5-1 and TRBJ2-3, is KAGVTQTPRYLIKTRGQQVTLSCSPISGHRSVSWYQQTPGQGLQFLFEYFSETQRNKGNFPGRFSGRQFSNSRSEMNVSTLELGDSALYLCASSPEITKRTDTQYFGPGTRLTVL.

For this clonotype: The junction shows a germline mismatch at one end, possibly a read error. This sequence joins TRBV20-1 and TRBJ2-2, with a possible D match to TRBD2 (6 bases). CDR1 and CDR2 from the germline V gene are DFQATT and SNEGSKA (reference sequence). CDR3 length equals 17 residues. In DNA form, the CDR3 reads TGCTGTGCTTCTCCCTCCGGGACTCTCTCGAACACCGGGGAGCTGTTTTTT. Residues: CCASPSGTLSNTGELFF.

This clonotype was observed a handful of times. This chain connects TRBV7-9 to TRBJ2-7, with 7 bases identical to TRBD1. The CDR3 runs 16 residues. J was trimmed by 2 bases and V by 5 bases; bases with no gene match: 12. Germline V gene sequence: CDR1 SEHNR, CDR2 FQNEAQ (reference sequence). As DNA, the CDR3 is TGTGCCAGCAGCATACTGACAGGGATTGGGCCCTACGAGCAGTACTTC. Translated, it gives CASSILTGIGPYEQYF.

This clonotype has only a few counts. The chain uses TRBV4-1 and TRBJ2-7, with a tentative D call TRBD2 (5 bases). Germline V gene sequence: CDR1 MGHRA, CDR2 YSYEKL. The CDR3 has 16 amino acids. Between the trimmed V and J ends, which lost 4 bases and 2 bases, there was a span of 18 bases. DNA of the CDR3: TGCGCCAGCAGCCCCACTAGTCCGGGAAATCCCTACGAGCAGTACTTC. Its protein product is CASSPTSPGNPYEQYF.

This clonotype was seen a few times. The chain has TRBV28 and TRBJ2-1; maybe TRBD1 (6 bases). Trimming cost V 1 base and J 2 bases, with 9 bases left between them. The CDR3 has 15 residues. Germline CDR1 and CDR2: MDHEN and SYDVKM. The CDR3: CASSLFRGTYNEQFF. DNA for the CDR3: TGTGCCAGCAGTTTATTCAGGGGAACCTACAATGAGCAGTTCTTC. Full variable domain (outside the CDR3, taken from reference TRBV28 and TRBJ2-1): DVKVTQSSRYLVKRTGEKVFLECVQDMDHENMFWYRQDPGLGLRLIYFSYDVKMKEKGDIPEGYSVSREKKERFSLILESASTNQTSMYLCASSLFRGTYNEQFFGPGTRLTVL.

This clonotype has more than one count but fewer than ten. The V and J genes are TRBV27 and TRBJ1-1, with D hard to call. This CDR3 is built from 13 residues. Between the trimmed V and J ends, which lost 4 bases and 1 base, there was a span of 7 bases. The germline gives CDR1 MNHEY, CDR2 SMNVEV (reference sequence). The CDR3 bases are TGTGCCAGCAGTTCCCGACGGAACACTGAAGCTTTCTTT. Translation: CASSSRRNTEAFF.

This clonotype has a count of ten or more. The V and J genes are TRBV18 and TRBJ2-1; D may be TRBD1 (6 bases). The CDR3 has 14 residues. The V gene lost 8 bases and the J gene lost 7 bases, with 18 bases spanning the gap. From germline, CDR1 is KGHSH and CDR2 LQKENI. The CDR3 region is CASGKQGVENEQFF. For the CDR3, the DNA is TGTGCCAGCGGGAAACAGGGTGTGGAGAATGAGCAGTTCTTC.

This clonotype was observed a few times. The rearrangement uses TRBV6-2 or TRBV6-3 and TRBJ1-4; no clear D gene. V shed 6 bases and J shed 7 bases, with 15 bases lying between them. The CDR3 has 14 amino acids. The germline V gene encodes CDR1 MNHEY and CDR2 SVGEGT. CDR3 in DNA: TGTGCCAGCAGCTGGACCACGTCGGGTGAAAAACTGTTTTTT. This encodes CASSWTTSGEKLFF.

This rearrangement joins TRBV5-1 to TRBJ2-1, with D perhaps matching TRBD1 or TRBD2 (5 bases each). CDR3 length: 14 amino acids. Trimming pared 5 bases from V and 4 bases from J, leaving 13 bases between. Germline-derived CDR1 and CDR2 are SGHRS and YFSETQ. CDR3 protein: CASSSGTQYNEQFF. As DNA, the CDR3 is TGCGCCAGCAGTTCCGGGACCCAGTACAATGAGCAGTTCTTC. Together with reference TRBV5-1 and TRBJ2-1, the CDR3 gives the full variable domain: KAGVTQTPRYLIKTRGQQVTLSCSPISGHRSVSWYQQTPGQGLQFLFEYFSETQRNKGNFPGRFSGRQFSNSRSEMNVSTLELGDSALYLCASSSGTQYNEQFFGPGTRLTVL.